Reported below is one T cell receptor (beta chain). As yet, its antigen is unknown. The sample originates from a study of cytomegalovirus exposure and HLA in healthy donors. V gave up 1 base and J gave up 4 bases; unmatched junction bases: 7. The CDR3 length is 16 residues. Per germline, CDR1 SGHVS and CDR2 FQNEAQ. Study-wide findings and caveats: CMV serostatus was the sole immune exposure data available. Excluded were some V segments that proved indistinguishable, including TRBV6-2 and TRBV6-3. In a later analysis, a genetic analysis reported fewer productive-TCR N-insertions in an Asian-associated ancestry cluster than the cohort average.

Although they were nominally healthy when sampled, donors likely had unrecorded immune exposures. PCR was performed using 60 Vbeta and 13 Jbeta primers. Sequencing used immunoSEQ multiplex PCR; TCRdb keeps in-frame clones, though not all of them. The sample carries around 150,000 clones, around 79% recorded once. Sample: PBMCs. V is TRBV7-8 and J is TRBJ2-5; 9 bases map to TRBD2. The sequence came from a human donor in good health. The CDR3 region has the DNA TGTGCCAGCAGCTTAGGTCCCGGGACTAGCTTAGAGACCCAGTACTTC. Its protein product is CASSLGPGTSLETQYF.